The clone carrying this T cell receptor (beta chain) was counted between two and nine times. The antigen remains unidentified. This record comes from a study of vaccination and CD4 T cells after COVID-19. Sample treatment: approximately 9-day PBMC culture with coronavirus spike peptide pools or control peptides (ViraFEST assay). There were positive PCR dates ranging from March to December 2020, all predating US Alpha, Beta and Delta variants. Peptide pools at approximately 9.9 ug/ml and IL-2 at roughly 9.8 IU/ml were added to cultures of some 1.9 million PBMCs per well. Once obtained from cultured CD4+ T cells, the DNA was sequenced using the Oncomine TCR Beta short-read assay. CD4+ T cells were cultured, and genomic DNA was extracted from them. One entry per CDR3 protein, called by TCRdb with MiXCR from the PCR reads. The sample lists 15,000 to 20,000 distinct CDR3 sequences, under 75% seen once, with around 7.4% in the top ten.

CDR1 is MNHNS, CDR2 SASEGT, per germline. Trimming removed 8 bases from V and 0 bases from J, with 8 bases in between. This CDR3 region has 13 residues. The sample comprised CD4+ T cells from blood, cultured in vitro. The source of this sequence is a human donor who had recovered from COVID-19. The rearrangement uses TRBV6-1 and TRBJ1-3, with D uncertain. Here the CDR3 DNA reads TGTGCCAGCGCCCGGAACTCTGGAAACACCATATATTTT. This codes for CASARNSGNTIYF.